The 4 T cell receptor gamma chains below come from one sample, sequenced in a study of gamma-delta chains in newborns, infants, children. TCRdb made new clone calls on the reads using CATT. The sample gives around 960 gamma-chain clones, 35% to 50% of which show up once; about 26% is in the top ten. The sample consisted of blood. The receptors derive from a child who was a newborn, infant or young child, either healthy, febrile or measles-vaccinated (not recorded which).

Called V gene: TRGV9; the J gene was not called. The CDR3 sequence is 16 residues long. CDR1 is GITISATS and CDR2 is ISYDGTV in the germline V gene (reference sequence). The CDR3 loop reads CALWEDQEVGKKNKVF. CDR3 coding DNA: TGTGCATTGTGGGAGGATCAAGAGGTGGGCAAAAAAAACAAGGTCTTT.

This clone was seen once. This clone may be a read error of a much larger clone one base away. The J gene went uncalled, whereas the V gene is TRGV9. Germline V gene sequence: CDR1 GITISATS, CDR2 ISYDGTV (reference sequence). There are 12 residues in the CDR3. CDR3 region: CALWEVYYKNLF. The CDR3 coding sequence is TGTGCCTTGTGGGAGGTGTATTATAAGAACCTCTTT.

This clone showed up just a few times. At the DNA level, this CDR3 is encoded by other sequences in the same sample as well. The chain employs TRGV9 and TRGJP. Assignment of the J gene here rests on matching the DNA to germline, because TCRdb gives none. V dropped 3 bases and J dropped 4; count of bases not matched to a gene: 6. The V gene's germline CDR1 is GITISATS and CDR2 ISYDGTV (reference sequence). The CDR3 runs to 17 residues. CDR3 residues: CALWEPFQELGKKIKVF. The DNA for the CDR3 is TGTGCCTTGTGGGAGCCGTTCCAAGAGTTGGGCAAAAAAATCAAGGTATTT.

A remark on this clone: Other DNA sequences from this sample encode an identical CDR3 as well. The V gene corresponds to TRGV8; no J gene was called. The CDR3 is made up of 11 amino acids. Per germline, CDR1 VENAVY and CDR2 YDSYNSRV. CDR3 coding DNA: TGTGCCACCTGGGATTCTTATAAGAAACTCTTC. Residues: CATWDSYKKLF.